The 28 T cell receptor beta chains given below trace back to one sample, sequenced in a study of control samples from healthy donors and cancer patients. The repertoire was sequenced with immunoSEQ multiplex PCR; TCRdb's copy has only in-frame clones and lacks some. Among 60,000 to 75,000 clones listed, about 92% were seen once. The sequencing input was PBMCs. Every receptor here comes from a man between 60 and 75 years old with colorectal cancer.

The V gene is TRBV10-3, the J gene TRBJ2-6; the D gene is possibly TRBD1 (7 bases). V was pared by 2 bases and J by 2 bases, with 13 bases between. The germline V gene encodes CDR1 ENHRY and CDR2 SYGVKD. This CDR3 spans 17 amino acids. The CDR3 is CAISEGRGTPGANVLTF. The CDR3 nucleotides read TGTGCCATCAGTGAGGGCAGGGGGACTCCTGGGGCCAACGTCCTGACTTTC.

The chain joins TRBV7-9 to TRBJ1-2, with a possible D match to TRBD1 (6 bases). Trimming left V 1 base short and J 4 bases short, with 10 bases between. Germline V gene lookup returns CDR1 SEHNR and CDR2 FQNEAQ (reference sequence). The length of the CDR3 is 14 residues. For the CDR3, the DNA is TGTGCCAGCAGCTTAGATGGCAGGGGCTATGGCTACACCTTC. The encoded protein is CASSLDGRGYGYTF.

The gene calls are TRBV28 and TRBJ1-6; 7 positions match TRBD1. The V and J ends lost 5 bases and 9 bases, in that order; junction bases with no gene match: 10. CDR1 is MDHEN and CDR2 is SYDVKM in the germline V gene. This CDR3 comprises 15 residues. CDR3 sequence: CASSPDRVGGSPLHF. CDR3 in DNA: TGTGCCAGCAGTCCCGACAGGGTGGGTGGTTCACCCCTCCACTTT.

This rearrangement joins TRBV18 to TRBJ2-1, with 7 bases aligning to TRBD1. The germline gives CDR1 KGHSH, CDR2 LQKENI. There are 15 residues in the CDR3. With 0 bases clipped from V and 8 bases from J, the junction kept 7 bases outside the gene matches. CDR3 loop: CASSPPRQGLDEQFF. The CDR3 nucleotides read TGTGCCAGCTCACCACCCCGACAGGGTCTCGATGAGCAGTTCTTC.

The chain links TRBV12-5 to TRBJ2-1, with 9 bases fitting TRBD1. The CDR3 loop spans 17 amino acids. CDR1 is LGHNT, CDR2 FRNRAP, per germline. After removal of 2 bases from V and 6 bases from J, the junction contained 11 bases not matched to a gene. The CDR3 reads CASGLTTRGTGPNEQFF. As DNA, the CDR3 is TGTGCTAGTGGTTTGACCACCAGAGGGACAGGGCCCAATGAGCAGTTCTTC.

This chain links TRBV2 with TRBJ2-5; the D is unclear. The germline CDR1 and CDR2 sequences are SNHLY and FYNNEI. CDR3 length equals 10 residues. Trimming shortened V by 5 bases and J by 6 bases, and 4 bases separated the two germline ends. CDR3 sequence reads: CASSRKTQYF. The CDR3 DNA reads as TGTGCCAGCAGTCGCAAGACCCAGTACTTC.

V gene TRBV3-1 (or the pseudogene TRBV3-2) combines with J gene TRBJ1-1; D gene uncertain. The V end was cut by 5 bases, the J end by 0 bases, with 10 bases between. Germline-derived CDR1 and CDR2 are LGHDT and YNNKEL (reference sequence). This CDR3 contains 14 residues. The CDR3, as DNA: TGTGCCAGCAGCGCCGAAAGCATGAACACTGAAGCTTTCTTT. Translating it yields CASSAESMNTEAFF.

This sequence joins TRBV10-3 and TRBJ2-3; unclear D gene. This CDR3 is 13 amino acids long. Trimming removed 4 bases from V and 4 bases from J, with 9 bases in between. Germline V gives CDR1 ENHRY, CDR2 SYGVKD. The CDR3 spells CAISVGSPDTQYF. As DNA, the CDR3 is TGTGCCATCAGTGTCGGCAGCCCAGATACGCAGTATTTT.

This chain connects TRBV4-2 to TRBJ1-2; a weak D match, TRBD1 (5 bases). V was clipped by 3 bases and J by 1 base, with 12 bases between them. This CDR3 is built from 15 residues. Germline lookup yields CDR1 LGHNA and CDR2 YNFKEQ. The CDR3 reads CASSQDTIFNYGYTF. The CDR3 region has the DNA TGTGCCAGCAGCCAGGACACGATATTTAACTATGGCTACACCTTC.

This clone has more than one count but fewer than ten. The rearrangement joins TRBV9 to TRBJ1-2; D perhaps matches TRBD1 (6 bases). With 3 bases removed from V and 1 base from J, the gap between germline ends came to 16 bases. Germline CDR1 is SGDLS and CDR2 is YYNGEE. The CDR3 loop spans 16 amino acids. DNA for the CDR3: TGTGCCAGCAGCGCGCAATCAGGGGCACTTAACTATGGCTACACCTTC. Its protein product is CASSAQSGALNYGYTF.

The chain links TRBV12-5 to TRBJ2-5, with 10 bases matching TRBD1. V dropped 1 base and J dropped 4; count of bases not matched to a gene: 12. The CDR3 length is 18 residues. CDR1 and CDR2 (germline): LGHNT, FRNRAP. As DNA, the CDR3 is TGTGCTAGTGGTTTGGCCTCAACCATCGGACAGGGGGTAGAGACCCAGTACTTC. Amino acids: CASGLASTIGQGVETQYF.

This rearrangement joins TRBV3-1 (or the pseudogene TRBV3-2) to TRBJ2-5; 8 bases fit TRBD2. Germline V gene sequence: CDR1 LGHDT, CDR2 YNNKEL (reference sequence). V lost 4 bases, J lost 1 base, and 8 bases stayed unmatched. CDR3 length equals 16 residues. This CDR3 reads CASSREVSGVQETQYF. The DNA for the CDR3 is TGTGCCAGCAGCCGAGAGGTTAGCGGGGTCCAAGAGACCCAGTACTTC.

The V call is TRBV12-3 or TRBV12-4, the J call TRBJ1-1; D is undetermined. The CDR3 sequence is 12 residues long. The germline V and J ends were trimmed by 7 bases and 9 bases, with 15 bases remaining between them. The CDR3 sequence: CASMLGRGQAFF. The CDR3 coding sequence is TGTGCCAGCATGCTAGGGCGAGGTCAAGCTTTCTTT.

The rearrangement links TRBV11-2 to TRBJ2-5; 12 positions agree with TRBD2. Trimming cost V 2 bases and J 4 bases; bases outside gene matches: 2. This CDR3 comprises 15 residues. The germline V gene encodes CDR1 SGHAT and CDR2 FQNNGV. This CDR3 reads CASSLLLAGGETQYF. The CDR3, as DNA: TGTGCCAGCAGCTTACTACTAGCGGGGGGAGAGACCCAGTACTTC.

This rearrangement joins TRBV18 to TRBJ1-1; D possibly corresponds to TRBD1 (6 bases). The CDR3 contains 13 residues. V lost 5 bases to trimming and J lost 3 bases, with 10 bases between them. CDR1 and CDR2 from the germline V gene are KGHSH and LQKENI. The DNA of the CDR3 is TGTGCCAGCTCAAGTAACAGGGACACTGAAGCTTTCTTT. It translates to CASSSNRDTEAFF. Full variable domain (rest looked up from reference TRBV18 and TRBJ1-1): NAGVMQNPRHLVRRRGQEARLRCSPMKGHSHVYWYRQLPEEGLKFMVYLQKENIIDESGMPKERFSAEFPKEGPSILRIQQVVRGDSAAYFCASSSNRDTEAFFGQGTRLTVV.

V gene TRBV4-1 combines with J gene TRBJ2-3, with D possibly matching TRBD1 (7 bases). CDR3 length: 20 amino acids. Trimming cost V 3 bases and J 1 base, with 26 bases left between them. CDR1 is MGHRA and CDR2 is YSYEKL in the germline V gene. CDR3 coding DNA: TGCGCCAGCAGCCATTTAGCTTTCGGGGGTACAGGGGCGGGCACAGATACGCAGTATTTT. Translation gives CASSHLAFGGTGAGTDTQYF.

This clone was seen a few times. The chain has TRBV7-7 and TRBJ1-1; D is ambiguous. This CDR3 comprises 13 residues. Between the trimmed V and J ends, which lost 1 base and 6 bases, there was a span of 9 bases. From germline, CDR1 is SSHAT and CDR2 FNYEAQ (reference sequence). This CDR3 is CASSLGTGAEAFF. CDR3 DNA sequence: TGTGCCAGCAGCTTAGGCACCGGGGCTGAAGCTTTCTTT.

This chain links TRBV3-1 (or the pseudogene TRBV3-2) with TRBJ2-1, with 11 bases lining up with TRBD2. J gave up 7 bases and V 4 bases, and 9 bases lay outside the gene matches. In germline, CDR1 is LGHDT, CDR2 YNNKEL (reference sequence). CDR3 length: 16 residues. Written as DNA, the CDR3 is TGTGCCAGCAGCCCCTTTTCGGGACTAGCGGCAAATGAGCAGTTCTTC. Its translation is CASSPFSGLAANEQFF.

The chain is built from TRBV7-8 and TRBJ2-2; D not resolved. There are 16 residues in the CDR3. Germline V gene sequence: CDR1 SGHVS, CDR2 FQNEAQ. The V and J ends lost 5 bases and 3 bases respectively, with 16 bases between them. The DNA for the CDR3 is TGTGCCAGCAGCCCTAGGACCCCTGGGGACACCGGGGAGCTGTTTTTT. Amino acids: CASSPRTPGDTGELFF.

This clone was recorded once. The genes are TRBV7-2 and TRBJ2-2, with D unclear. CDR3 length: 13 amino acids. Trimming pared 5 bases from V and 4 bases from J, leaving 8 bases between. Germline CDR1 and CDR2: SGHTA and FQGNSA. The CDR3 reads CASSAAPTGELFF. The CDR3 DNA sequence: TGTGCCAGCAGCGCGGCACCCACCGGGGAGCTGTTTTTT.

V gene TRBV2 combines with J gene TRBJ2-5; weak D call: TRBD2 (7 bases). CDR1 is SNHLY, CDR2 FYNNEI, per germline. The CDR3 has 13 amino acids. V lost 4 bases and J lost 7, with 13 bases in between. The CDR3 DNA reads TGTGCCAGCAGTGTAGGGGGGGACGGGACCCAGTACTTC. It specifies CASSVGGDGTQYF. Looking up the rest from reference TRBV2 and TRBJ2-5 gives the full variable domain: EPEVTQTPSHQVTQMGQEVILRCVPISNHLYFYWYRQILGQKVEFLVSFYNNEISEKSEIFDDQFSVERPDGSNFTLKIRSTKLEDSAMYFCASSVGGDGTQYFGPGTRLLVL.

The chain has TRBV7-2 and TRBJ1-2; 7 bases map to TRBD1. Trimming at V came to 5 bases and at J to 8 bases, leaving 8 bases not matched to a gene. In germline, CDR1 is SGHTA, CDR2 FQGNSA. The CDR3 sequence is 13 residues long. The chain's CDR3 is CASSPGQLSGYTF. The CDR3 DNA reads TGTGCCAGCAGCCCGGGACAGTTGTCCGGCTACACCTTC.

The chain is built from TRBV19 and TRBJ1-4, with unresolved D. The CDR3 is 15 amino acids. Germline V gene sequence: CDR1 LNHDA, CDR2 SQIVND (reference sequence). The V and J ends lost 9 bases and 0 bases respectively, with 14 bases between them. The CDR3 region has the DNA TGTGCCAGCGAACCCCACTTTGCAACTAATGAAAAACTGTTTTTT. Translating it yields CASEPHFATNEKLFF.

The chain links TRBV19 to TRBJ1-6; a weak D match, TRBD1 (5 bases). There are 15 residues in the CDR3. The ends were cut back, 4 bases at V and 7 bases at J, with 14 bases in the middle. CDR1 and CDR2 (germline): LNHDA, SQIVND (reference sequence). Here the CDR3 reads CASSTWDGKNSPLHF. CDR3 DNA: TGTGCCAGTAGTACCTGGGACGGCAAAAATTCACCCCTCCACTTT. The whole variable domain, remainder taken from reference TRBV19 and TRBJ1-6, is DGGITQSPKYLFRKEGQNVTLSCEQNLNHDAMYWYRQDPGQGLRLIYYSQIVNDFQKGDIAEGYSVSREKKESFPLTVTSAQKNPTAFYLCASSTWDGKNSPLHFGNGTRLTVT.

Only a few counts were recorded for this clone. The CDR3 reads CASSPDMSLWGTEAFF. Written as DNA, the CDR3 is TGTGCCAGCAGCCCGGACATGTCCCTTTGGGGCACTGAAGCTTTCTTT. This chain links TRBV4-2 with TRBJ1-1; a weak D match, TRBD1 (5 bases). V lost 4 bases to trimming and J lost 4 bases, with 19 bases between them. This CDR3 spans 16 amino acids. The germline gives CDR1 LGHNA, CDR2 YNFKEQ.

The chain links TRBV7-4 to TRBJ1-5; perhaps TRBD1 as D (5 bases). CDR3 size: 12 residues. The germline CDR1 and CDR2 sequences are SGHVT and SQSDAQ. Trimming cost V 5 bases and J 11 bases, with 13 bases left between them. The CDR3 region has the DNA TGTGCCAGCAGCCGGGGCCGCGAGTCCCAGCATTTT. Protein: CASSRGRESQHF.

V and J are TRBV4-1 and TRBJ1-1; D ambiguous. CDR1 MGHRA and CDR2 YSYEKL come from the germline V gene. The CDR3 covers 11 residues. The ends were cut back, 5 bases at V and 7 bases at J, with 8 bases in the middle. The CDR3: CASSYGSEAFF. The CDR3 DNA reads TGCGCCAGCAGCTATGGCAGTGAAGCTTTCTTT.

The rearrangement joins TRBV5-1 to TRBJ1-1; the D gene is possibly TRBD1 (5 bases). Looked up from germline, CDR1 is SGHRS and CDR2 is YFSETQ. The ends were cut back, 1 base at V and 6 bases at J, with 10 bases in the middle. The CDR3 length is 13 residues. CDR3: CASSLSGGPEAFF. The CDR3, as DNA: TGCGCCAGCAGCTTGAGCGGGGGACCTGAAGCTTTCTTT.